The present TCR beta chain was sequenced within a study of OX40 agonist ivuxolimab in advanced cancers. The study in broad terms: Ivuxolimab was an agonistic, fully human IgG2 monoclonal antibody directed against OX40 (CD134), a costimulatory receptor. Intravenous ivuxolimab was administered to patients every 2 weeks at six dose levels: 0.01, 0.1, 0.3, 1.5, 3 and 10 mg/kg. Of the roughly 51 patients in dose escalation, approximately 20 had hepatocellular carcinoma, about 15 had melanoma, 9 had renal cell carcinoma and 9 had head and neck cancer. In the dose-escalation cohort, around 80% of patients were male, and the mean age was 60 years with a range of about 20 to 80. Patients were allowed to have had prior anti-PD-1, anti-PD-L1 or anti-CTLA-4 therapy, and 40% to 45% of the dose-escalation patients had been treated with checkpoint inhibitors. Partial responses occurred in three dose-escalation patients, of whom one had hepatocellular carcinoma and two had cutaneous melanoma. The point of sequencing TCRbeta in the periphery was to test whether ivuxolimab changed TCR sequence diversity and drove clonal T-cell expansion. The monotherapy dose-escalation portion (N of about 50 patients) of the phase I ivuxolimab trial is reported in the paper.

The trial excluded patients who had a history of autoimmune disease or who were on systemic immunosuppression. Peripheral blood for TCR sequencing was drawn from every dose cohort at baseline, at cycle 4 day 1 and at cycle 7 day 1. Samples were obtained from an open-label, multicenter, first-in-human phase I dose-escalation trial of ivuxolimab. Adults with locally advanced or metastatic melanoma, renal cell, hepatocellular, or head and neck squamous cell carcinoma were enrolled in the trial. CD4+ and CD8+ T cells were sorted separately from peripheral blood before TCR sequencing. A word on this clone: It lacks a known antigen. No base-level quality is on record; no much larger clone is a single base apart.

General findings and caveats noted by the study authors: In partial responders in the 0.1-3.0 mg/kg groups, normalized peripheral clonal expansion was found to be among the lowest, especially among CD8+ T cells. The antigen specificity of the clonally expanded peripheral T cells was not determined. Low levels of normalized T-cell clonal expansion were also seen in some patients who did not respond. Clonal expansion of both CD4+ and CD8+ blood T cells was observed from baseline to week 6 at doses 0.1 to 3.0 mg/kg. On average, CD8+ T cells showed more expanded clones than CD4+ T cells after ivuxolimab.

Genomic DNA was isolated from the sorted cells so that the TCRbeta CDR3 region could be sequenced. The immunoSEQ Assay was used to sequence the TCRbeta CDR3 regions. This immuneACCESS table, as held by TCRdb, lists in-frame sequences with V and J called but not all clones. Of the missing ones, under half trace to an unresolved V gene in checked studies; the others have no known cause. This sample is represented by more than 35,000 clones; 80% of them were singletons. The ten largest account for about 6.8% of the sample. The source is an adult with an advanced solid tumor such as melanoma, head and neck, liver or kidney cancer. This sample comprised CD4+ or CD8+ T cells sorted from blood, obtained in a trial of the OX40 agonist ivuxolimab.

The CDR3 here reads CASSIGQGADYGYTF. DNA sequence: TGTGCCAGTAGTATAGGACAGGGGGCGGACTATGGCTACACCTTC. This receptor chain uses TRBV19 and TRBJ1-2; 10 bases in between match TRBD1. For this chain, trimming is 1 base at the V end and 3 bases at the J end, and the number of junction bases without a gene match is 2. In the germline V gene (reference sequence), CDR1 corresponds to LNHDA and CDR2 to SQIVND. The CDR3 contains 15 residues, cysteine and phenylalanine counted. Just CDR3 DNA is preserved here, 45 bases in frame from base 1.